The 7 T cell receptor beta chains reported below all come from one sample, sequenced in a study of identical twins (dated by TCRdb to about 2016). Library creation used 5' RACE. TCRdb names Illumina HiSeq 2000 as the instrument used. TCRdb reprocessed the public reads (quality trimming at Q25 with fastp, clone calling with MiXCR) and kept in-frame beta chains. Each CDR3 protein gets just one entry, which takes the most common genes and DNA from the rows behind it. The sample includes 1,800,000 or so distinct CDR3 sequences, with around 33% observed a single time. The top ten clones comprise under 0.35% of the sample. Sequenced input: cord blood. The source is a newborn girl in good health.

The CDR3 nucleotides are TGCAGTGCTAGGCCTAGCGGGGGCGAGCAGTACTTC. This codes for CSARPSGGEQYF. This sequence joins TRBV20-1 and TRBJ2-7; 10 bases are shared with TRBD2. Germline assignment: CDR1 DFQATT and CDR2 SNEGSKA (reference sequence). The J segment lost 6 bases and the V segment lost 3 bases, leaving 2 bases of the junction unmatched. The CDR3 is 12 residues long.

The chain links TRBV6-6 to TRBJ2-2; 9 nucleotides agree with TRBD2. Trimming at V came to 8 bases and at J to 6 bases, leaving 10 bases not matched to a gene. The CDR3 loop spans 15 amino acids. Germline assignment: CDR1 MNHNY and CDR2 SVGAGI (reference sequence). The CDR3 DNA reads TGTGCCAGCCCTAGCGGGACCGGTGGTGCCGGGGAGCTGTTTTTT. Residues: CASPSGTGGAGELFF.

Notes on this clonotype: At one end the junction does not follow the germline gene, possibly because of a read error. This CDR3 is CSARDPGLLGPRHF. The CDR3 nucleotides are TGCAGTGCTAGAGATCCAGGACTCCTTGGGCCCCGGCATTTT. The genes are TRBV20-1 and TRBJ1-5; D remains ambiguous. The germline V gene has CDR1 DFQATT and CDR2 SNEGSKA (reference sequence). This CDR3 is built from 14 residues.

This clonotype was observed a few times. V gene TRBV29-1 combines with J gene TRBJ1-2; possible D gene TRBD1, 6 bases. V was pared by 3 bases and J by 2 bases, with 10 bases between. The CDR3 has 13 amino acids. Germline V gives CDR1 SQVTM, CDR2 ANQGSEA. CDR3 sequence (DNA): TGCAGCGTTGACAGGGGCTACAACTATGGCTACACCTTC. Its protein product is CSVDRGYNYGYTF.

The chain recombines TRBV4-2 with TRBJ2-4; a weak D match, TRBD2 (6 bases). The germline V gene has CDR1 LGHNA and CDR2 YNFKEQ. V lost 1 base and J 0 bases, leaving 10 bases between the germline ends. The length of the CDR3 is 16 residues. The DNA of the CDR3 is TGTGCCAGCAGCCAAGCGTCGGGGGTAGCCAAAAACATTCAGTACTTC. Translation gives CASSQASGVAKNIQYF.

The chain links TRBV20-1 to TRBJ2-6; D ambiguous. V shed 3 bases and J shed 0 bases, with 9 bases lying between them. This CDR3 contains 15 residues. The V gene's germline CDR1 is DFQATT and CDR2 SNEGSKA (reference sequence). The CDR3 protein is CSASGLFSGANVLTF. Here the CDR3 DNA reads TGCAGTGCTAGCGGGCTCTTCTCTGGGGCCAACGTCCTGACTTTC.

The chain couples TRBV6-5 to TRBJ1-5; D gene uncertain. The CDR3 totals 15 residues. Germline assignment: CDR1 MNHEY and CDR2 SVGAGI. Trimming shortened V by 4 bases and J by 0 bases, and 10 bases separated the two germline ends. The CDR3 nucleotides read TGTGCCAGCAGTTTAACCCGGTATAGCAATCAGCCCCAGCATTTT. Its protein product is CASSLTRYSNQPQHF.